These T cell receptor beta chains were read from a single sample in a study of CD8 T cells in ankylosing spondylitis. MiXCR, run by TCRdb on the 5' RACE reads, gives a single entry per CDR3 protein. The sample consists of roughly 69,000 distinct CDR3 sequences, 5.3% of them appearing once. Sequencing was carried out using blood, either unsorted or a sorted T cell fraction (not recorded which). The receptors here all came from a male donor with ankylosing spondylitis or in good health (not recorded which). Both conserved end residues are part of each CDR3. The D gene is left open where the match is weak. Rows may omit the clone size; those that give it use once, few, many or a size class.

cdr3_length: 13
j_call: TRBJ1-2
d_call: TRBD1
clone_size: many
v_call: TRBV5-1
cdr3_nt: TGCGCCAGCAATCCAGGGGGCTTCGATGGCTACACCTTC
cdr3_aa: CASNPGGFDGYTF

cdr3_length: 15
j_call: TRBJ2-1
d_call: .
clone_size: many
v_call: TRBV30
cdr3_nt: TGTGCCTGGAGGGGTGGGACGGCCTCCTACAATGAGCAGTTCTTC
cdr3_aa: CAWRGGTASYNEQFF

cdr3_length: 18
j_call: TRBJ2-1
d_call: TRBD2
clone_size: many
v_call: TRBV4-1
cdr3_nt: TGCGCCAGCAGCCAAGACCTCTTCGGACTAGCGGGGGGAGGTGAGCAGTTCTTC
cdr3_aa: CASSQDLFGLAGGGEQFF

cdr3_length: 20
j_call: TRBJ2-2
d_call: TRBD1
clone_size: many
v_call: TRBV4-2
cdr3_nt: TGTGCCAGCAGCCGACAAGATTGGGTGACAGGGGGCGGGGCAGGCGGGGAGCTGTTTTTT
cdr3_aa: CASSRQDWVTGGGAGGELFF

cdr3_length: 14
j_call: TRBJ2-5
d_call: .
clone_size: many
v_call: TRBV28
cdr3_nt: TGTGCCAGCACCTACGAAGCGTTGGGGGAGACCCAGTACTTC
cdr3_aa: CASTYEALGETQYF

cdr3_length: 12
j_call: TRBJ2-1
d_call: .
clone_size: many
v_call: TRBV27
cdr3_nt: TGTGCCAGCAGTTCCTCGCCTCGTGAGCAGTTCTTC
cdr3_aa: CASSSSPREQFF

cdr3_length: 16
j_call: TRBJ2-1
d_call: .
clone_size: many
v_call: TRBV20-1
cdr3_nt: TGCAGTGCGAAAGAAGACTCTCCCGGATTATACAATGAGCAGTTCTTC
cdr3_aa: CSAKEDSPGLYNEQFF

cdr3_length: 14
j_call: TRBJ2-2
d_call: TRBD1
clone_size: many
v_call: TRBV5-1
cdr3_nt: TGCGCCAGCAGCTTAGGACAGGTAGCCGGGGAGCTGTTTTTT
cdr3_aa: CASSLGQVAGELFF

cdr3_length: 15
j_call: TRBJ2-1
d_call: .
clone_size: many
v_call: TRBV14
cdr3_nt: TGTGCCAGCACCCCAGGAGGGAGCTCCTACAATGAGCAGTTCTTC
cdr3_aa: CASTPGGSSYNEQFF

cdr3_length: 19
j_call: TRBJ1-5
d_call: TRBD1
clone_size: many
v_call: TRBV20-1
cdr3_nt: TGCAGTGCTAGTCTGGTTGTCACAGGGGAAGCATGGAGCAATCAGCCCCAGCATTTT
cdr3_aa: CSASLVVTGEAWSNQPQHF

cdr3_length: 14
j_call: TRBJ2-7
d_call: TRBD1
clone_size: many
v_call: TRBV27
cdr3_nt: TGTGCCAGCAGTTCCGCGGACAGGTTTTACGAGCAGTACTTC
cdr3_aa: CASSSADRFYEQYF

cdr3_length: 12
j_call: TRBJ1-2
d_call: .
clone_size: many
v_call: TRBV29-1
cdr3_nt: TGCAGCGTGGCGCGCGGGGTCTATGGCTACACCTTC
cdr3_aa: CSVARGVYGYTF

cdr3_length: 13
j_call: TRBJ1-2
d_call: .
clone_size: many
v_call: TRBV24-1
cdr3_nt: TGTGCCACCAGTGAGGCGTCAGACTATGGCTACACCTTC
cdr3_aa: CATSEASDYGYTF

cdr3_length: 14
j_call: TRBJ2-1
d_call: TRBD2
clone_size: few
v_call: TRBV7-2
cdr3_nt: TGTGCCAGCAGCTCCGGGACTAGCATCGATGAGCAGTTCTTC
cdr3_aa: CASSSGTSIDEQFF

cdr3_length: 13
j_call: TRBJ1-2
d_call: .
clone_size: many
v_call: TRBV9
cdr3_nt: TGTGCCAGCAGCGGACAGACTTTCTATGGCTACACCTTC
cdr3_aa: CASSGQTFYGYTF

cdr3_length: 17
j_call: TRBJ1-1
d_call: .
clone_size: many
v_call: TRBV25-1
cdr3_nt: TGTGCCAGCAGTGGCTCGCAGGGGACCCCGGGTGGGACTGAAGCTTTCTTT
cdr3_aa: CASSGSQGTPGGTEAFF

cdr3_length: 14
j_call: TRBJ2-5
d_call: .
clone_size: many
v_call: TRBV5-1
cdr3_nt: TGCGCCAGCAGCTTGGACGCTAGCCCAGAGACCCAGTACTTC
cdr3_aa: CASSLDASPETQYF

cdr3_length: 12
j_call: TRBJ2-4
d_call: .
clone_size: many
v_call: TRBV20-1
cdr3_nt: TGCAGTGGAGGGACGGGGAAAAACATTCAGTACTTC
cdr3_aa: CSGGTGKNIQYF

cdr3_length: 15
j_call: TRBJ1-5
d_call: TRBD1
clone_size: many
v_call: TRBV7-6
cdr3_nt: TGTGCCAGCAGCGCAGACAGGGGACCTAATCAGCCCCAGCATTTT
cdr3_aa: CASSADRGPNQPQHF

cdr3_length: 15
j_call: TRBJ1-5
d_call: .
clone_size: many
v_call: TRBV9
cdr3_nt: TGTGCCAGCAGCGTAGATCCGGGGAGCAATCAGCCCCAGCATTTT
cdr3_aa: CASSVDPGSNQPQHF

cdr3_length: 15
j_call: TRBJ1-6
d_call: .
clone_size: many
v_call: TRBV9
cdr3_nt: TGTGCCAGCAGCGTAGGTGAAGGGTCGGCTTCACCCCTCCACTTT
cdr3_aa: CASSVGEGSASPLHF

cdr3_length: 16
j_call: TRBJ2-5
d_call: .
clone_size: many
v_call: TRBV14
cdr3_nt: TGTGCCAGCAGCCAAGAAAAGGGGTCTTACCAAGAGACCCAGTACTTC
cdr3_aa: CASSQEKGSYQETQYF

cdr3_length: 12
j_call: TRBJ1-1
d_call: .
clone_size: many
v_call: TRBV2
cdr3_nt: TGTGCCAGCAGTGTCTTCGGAACTGAAGCTTTCTTT
cdr3_aa: CASSVFGTEAFF

cdr3_length: 17
j_call: TRBJ2-1
d_call: TRBD2
clone_size: many
v_call: TRBV29-1
cdr3_nt: TGCAGCGTTGAAAGACTAGCGGGGGGGAAATCCTACAATGAGCAGTTCTTC
cdr3_aa: CSVERLAGGKSYNEQFF

cdr3_length: 17
j_call: TRBJ2-5
d_call: TRBD1
clone_size: .
v_call: TRBV5-6
cdr3_nt: TGTGCCAGCAGCTTGTACGCGACAGGGGGCGAAAGAGAGACCCAGTACTTC
cdr3_aa: CASSLYATGGERETQYF

cdr3_length: 15
j_call: TRBJ2-7
d_call: TRBD1
clone_size: many
v_call: TRBV14
cdr3_nt: TGTGCCAGCAGCCCCGGGACAGCTCCCTCCTACGAGCAGTACTTC
cdr3_aa: CASSPGTAPSYEQYF

cdr3_length: 12
j_call: TRBJ2-1
d_call: .
clone_size: many
v_call: TRBV5-1
cdr3_nt: TGCGCCAGCTCCAACGCTTACAATGAGCAGTTCTTC
cdr3_aa: CASSNAYNEQFF

cdr3_length: 13
j_call: TRBJ2-7
d_call: .
clone_size: many
v_call: TRBV3-1
cdr3_nt: TGTGCCAGCTCCCAGACAGGCTCCTACGAGCAGTACTTC
cdr3_aa: CASSQTGSYEQYF

cdr3_length: 16
j_call: TRBJ2-5
d_call: TRBD2
clone_size: once
v_call: TRBV7-9
cdr3_nt: TGTACCAGCAGTCGAACTAGCGGGGGGTCTCAAGAGACCCAGTACTTC
cdr3_aa: CTSSRTSGGSQETQYF